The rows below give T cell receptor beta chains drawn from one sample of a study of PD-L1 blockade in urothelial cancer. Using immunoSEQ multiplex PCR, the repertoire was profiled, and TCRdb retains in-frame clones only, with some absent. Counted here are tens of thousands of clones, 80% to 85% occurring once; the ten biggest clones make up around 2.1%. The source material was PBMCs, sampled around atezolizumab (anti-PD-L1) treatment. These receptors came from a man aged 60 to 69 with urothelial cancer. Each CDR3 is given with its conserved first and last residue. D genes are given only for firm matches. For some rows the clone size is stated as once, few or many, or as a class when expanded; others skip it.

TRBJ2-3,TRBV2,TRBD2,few,TGTGCCAGCACCAATAGATCGGGCGGGGGAACAGATACGCAGTATTTT,CASTNRSGGGTDTQYF
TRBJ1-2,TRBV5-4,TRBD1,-,TGTGCCAGCAGCTTGCCGGACAGGGAGGAGGGCTACACCTTC,CASSLPDREEGYTF
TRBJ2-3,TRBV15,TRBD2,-,TGTGCCACCAGCAGGGGACTAGCGGACCTCACAGATACGCAGTATTTT,CATSRGLADLTDTQYF
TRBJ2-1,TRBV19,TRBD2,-,TGTGCCAGTAGTATAGACCCGGGACTAGGGCGAGAGCAGTTCTTC,CASSIDPGLGREQFF
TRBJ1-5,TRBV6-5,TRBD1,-,TGTGCCAGCAGTATTGCATCAGGGGGGAATCAGCCCCAGCATTTT,CASSIASGGNQPQHF
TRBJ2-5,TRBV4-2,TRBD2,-,TGTGCCAGCAGCCAAGGGACTAGCGGGATAGGTGAGACCCAGTACTTC,CASSQGTSGIGETQYF
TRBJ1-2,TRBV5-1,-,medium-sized,TGCGCCAGCAGCTTGTCACAGGGTAACTATGGCTACACCTTC,CASSLSQGNYGYTF
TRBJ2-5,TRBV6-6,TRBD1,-,TGTGCCAGCAGTTACTCGAACAGGGGGAAAGAGACCCAGTACTTC,CASSYSNRGKETQYF
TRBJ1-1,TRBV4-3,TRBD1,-,TGCGCCAGCAGCCAAGATCGAGGACAGGGGTACACTGAAGCTTTCTTT,CASSQDRGQGYTEAFF
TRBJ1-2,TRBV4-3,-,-,TGCGCCAGCAGCCAACAACGGGATTTGAGAACTGGGGGCTACACCTTC,CASSQQRDLRTGGYTF
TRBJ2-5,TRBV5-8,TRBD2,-,TGTGCCAGCAGCTTGGATTCGGGGGGAGAGACCCAGTACTTC,CASSLDSGGETQYF
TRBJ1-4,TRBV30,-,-,TGTGCCGGGGGAGGAAGTGCTCCTAATGAAAAACTGTTTTTT,CAGGGSAPNEKLFF
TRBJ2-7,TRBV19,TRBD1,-,TGTGCCAGTAGTCCTCGACAGGGAGCCTACGAGCAGTACTTC,CASSPRQGAYEQYF
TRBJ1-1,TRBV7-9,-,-,TGTGCCAGCAGCTCGAGAGACACTGAAGCTTTCTTT,CASSSRDTEAFF
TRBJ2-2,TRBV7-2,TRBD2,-,TGTGCCAGCAGCTCAAGACCCGCGGGAGCGAACACCGGGGAGCTGTTTTTT,CASSSRPAGANTGELFF
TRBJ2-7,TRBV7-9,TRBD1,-,TGTGCCAGCAGCTGGGGGACAGGGCGCTACGAGCAGTACTTC,CASSWGTGRYEQYF
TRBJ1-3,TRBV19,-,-,TGTGCCAGTAGCGCAACCGTCAGTCCATACTCTGGAAACACCATATATTTT,CASSATVSPYSGNTIYF
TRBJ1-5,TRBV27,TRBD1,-,TGTGCCAGCAGTTTATCAGGATGGGACAGCCCCAAGCATTTT,CASSLSGWDSPKHF
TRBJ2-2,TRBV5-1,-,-,TGCGCCAGCAGCTTGGTAGGCGGAATTAACACCGGGGAGCTGTTTTTT,CASSLVGGINTGELFF
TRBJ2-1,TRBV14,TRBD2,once,TGTGCCAGCAGCCAGTTCGCGGGAGTCTTAAATGAGCAGTTCTTC,CASSQFAGVLNEQFF
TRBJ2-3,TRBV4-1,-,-,TGCGCCAGCAGCCGCTCGGGGGGCACAGATACGCAGTATTTT,CASSRSGGTDTQYF
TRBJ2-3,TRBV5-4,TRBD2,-,TGTGCCAGCAGCTTCCGGGAGGGCGGGCAGTATTTT,CASSFREGGQYF
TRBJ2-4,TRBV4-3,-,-,TGCGCCAGCAGCCAAGATCGACAAAGCAAAAACATTCAGTACTTC,CASSQDRQSKNIQYF
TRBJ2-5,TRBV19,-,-,TGTGCCAGTACTCTCGGCGGAGGGGGGGCAGAGACCCAGTACTTC,CASTLGGGGAETQYF
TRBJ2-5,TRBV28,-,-,TGTGCCAGCAGCCTTCTGGCGGCTTCAGAGACCCAGTACTTC,CASSLLAASETQYF
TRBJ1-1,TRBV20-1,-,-,TGCAGTGCTCCAGTATACACTGAAGCTTTCTTT,CSAPVYTEAFF
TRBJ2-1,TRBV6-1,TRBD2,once,TGTGCCAGCAGTGAAGGGGGGCTAGCGGGAGCCCAGTTCTTC,CASSEGGLAGAQFF